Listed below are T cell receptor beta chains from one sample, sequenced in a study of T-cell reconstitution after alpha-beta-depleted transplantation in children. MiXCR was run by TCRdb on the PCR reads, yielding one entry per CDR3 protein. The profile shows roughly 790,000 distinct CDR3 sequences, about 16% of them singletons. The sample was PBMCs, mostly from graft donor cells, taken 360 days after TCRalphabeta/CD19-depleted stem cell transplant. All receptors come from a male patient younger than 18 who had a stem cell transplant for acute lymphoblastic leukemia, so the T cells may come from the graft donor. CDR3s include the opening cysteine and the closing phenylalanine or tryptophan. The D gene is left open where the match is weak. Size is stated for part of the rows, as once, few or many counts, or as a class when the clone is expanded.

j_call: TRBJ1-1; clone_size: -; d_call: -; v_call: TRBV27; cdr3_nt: TGTGCCAGCAGTTTATCGGGGGGAGGAGGGATGAACACTGAAGCTTTCTTT; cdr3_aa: CASSLSGGGGMNTEAFF
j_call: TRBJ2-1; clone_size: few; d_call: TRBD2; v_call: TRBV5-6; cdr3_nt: TGTGCCAGCAGCCATAAGGGGACTAGGCACTACAATGAGCAGTTCTTC; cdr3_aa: CASSHKGTRHYNEQFF
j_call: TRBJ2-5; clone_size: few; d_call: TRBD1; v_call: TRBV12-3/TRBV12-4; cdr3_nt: TGTGCCAGCAGTCAGACAGGGGATTACCAAGAGACCCAGTACTTC; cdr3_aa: CASSQTGDYQETQYF
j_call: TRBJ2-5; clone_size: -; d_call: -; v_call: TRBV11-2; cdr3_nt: TGTGCCAGCAGCCCCTTCGGGAGTGCTATGGAGACCCAGTACTTC; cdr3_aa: CASSPFGSAMETQYF
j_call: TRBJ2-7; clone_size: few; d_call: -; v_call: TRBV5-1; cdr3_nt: TGCGCCAGCAGCTTAGAGCGGGTAACCTACGAGCAGTACTTC; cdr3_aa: CASSLERVTYEQYF
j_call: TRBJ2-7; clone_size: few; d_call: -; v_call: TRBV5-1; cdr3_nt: TGCGCCAGCAGCTTGGCCTCTAGCGCCGCCTACGAGCAGTACTTC; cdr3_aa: CASSLASSAAYEQYF
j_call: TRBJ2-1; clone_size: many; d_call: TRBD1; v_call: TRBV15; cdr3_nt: TGTGCCACCACAAAGGGGACAGGGAAATACAATGAGCAGTTCTTC; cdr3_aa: CATTKGTGKYNEQFF
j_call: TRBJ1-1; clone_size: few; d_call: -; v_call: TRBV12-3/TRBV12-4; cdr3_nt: TGTGCCAGCAGGGAGGGGAAAACTGAAGCTTTCTTT; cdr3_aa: CASREGKTEAFF
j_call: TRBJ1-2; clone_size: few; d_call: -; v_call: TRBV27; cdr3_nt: TGTGCCAGCAGTGAGATCGCAGGCGATGGCTACACCTTC; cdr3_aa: CASSEIAGDGYTF
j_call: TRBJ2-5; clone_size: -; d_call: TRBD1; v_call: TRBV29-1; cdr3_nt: TGCAGCGTTGACGGGACAGACACTCAAGAGACCCAGTACTTC; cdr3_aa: CSVDGTDTQETQYF
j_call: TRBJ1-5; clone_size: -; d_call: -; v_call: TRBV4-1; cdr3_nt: TGCGCCAGCAGCCAAGGGGAGGGGTCGCTATGGCCCCAGCATTTT; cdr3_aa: CASSQGEGSLWPQHF
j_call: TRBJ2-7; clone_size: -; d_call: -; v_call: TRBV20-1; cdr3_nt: TGCAGTGCTGAGGGGGATCCCACCTACGAGCAGTACTTC; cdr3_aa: CSAEGDPTYEQYF
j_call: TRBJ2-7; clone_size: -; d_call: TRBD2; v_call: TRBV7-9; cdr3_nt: TGTGCCAGCAGCAACGGACTAGCGGGAGTAGGCTACGAGCAGTACTTC; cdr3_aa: CASSNGLAGVGYEQYF
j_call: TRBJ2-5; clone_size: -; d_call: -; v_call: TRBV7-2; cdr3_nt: TGTGCCAGCAGCGCCCACTTGAAAGAGACCCAGTACTTC; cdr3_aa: CASSAHLKETQYF
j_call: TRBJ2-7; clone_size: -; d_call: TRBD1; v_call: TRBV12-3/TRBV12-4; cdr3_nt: TGTGCCAGCAGCCAGGGGGCAGGGGTCTCCGAGCAGTACTTC; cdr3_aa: CASSQGAGVSEQYF
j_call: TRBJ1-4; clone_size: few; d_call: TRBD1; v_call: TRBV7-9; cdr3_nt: TGTGCCAGCAGCTTATTCGGACAGGGAGAACTGTTTTTT; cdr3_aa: CASSLFGQGELFF
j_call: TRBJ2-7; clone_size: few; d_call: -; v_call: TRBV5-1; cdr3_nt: TGCGCCAGCAGCTCCTCCCCAAGTCTAGGGCTCTACGAGCAGTACTTC; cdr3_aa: CASSSSPSLGLYEQYF
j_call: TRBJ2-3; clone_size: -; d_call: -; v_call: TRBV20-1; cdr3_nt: TGCAGTGCCGGACGGAGGGGACCCACAGATACGCAGTATTTT; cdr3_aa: CSAGRRGPTDTQYF